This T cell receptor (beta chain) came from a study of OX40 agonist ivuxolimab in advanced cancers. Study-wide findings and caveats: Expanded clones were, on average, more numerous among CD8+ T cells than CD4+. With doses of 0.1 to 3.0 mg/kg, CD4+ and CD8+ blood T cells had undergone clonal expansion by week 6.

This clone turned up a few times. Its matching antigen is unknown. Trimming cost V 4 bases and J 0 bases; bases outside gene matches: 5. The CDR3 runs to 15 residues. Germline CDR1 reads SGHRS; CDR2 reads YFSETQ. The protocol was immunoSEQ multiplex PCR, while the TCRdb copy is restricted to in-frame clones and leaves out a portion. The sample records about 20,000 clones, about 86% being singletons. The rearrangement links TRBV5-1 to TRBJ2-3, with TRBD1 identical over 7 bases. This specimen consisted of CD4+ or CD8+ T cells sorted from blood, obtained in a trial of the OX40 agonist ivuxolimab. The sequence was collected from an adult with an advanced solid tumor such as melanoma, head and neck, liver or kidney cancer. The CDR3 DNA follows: TGCGCCAGCAGCGATGGGACAGATAGCACAGATACGCAGTATTTT. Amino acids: CASSDGTDSTDTQYF.